The 10 T cell receptor beta chains presented below share a single source sample, sequenced in a study of cytomegalovirus exposure and HLA in healthy donors. Primers for the PCR totalled 60 Vbeta and 13 Jbeta. Here immunoSEQ multiplex PCR was the method, and the copy in TCRdb shows in-frame clones only, minus some. Altogether over 150,000 clones are present, around 90% being singletons, with the ten largest covering over 0.8%. The source material was PBMCs. These receptors were collected from a woman aged 25-40 years in good health and CMV-seronegative.

The J gene is TRBJ1-5, the V gene TRBV19; TRBD1 matches 7 bases. Germline trimming cut 5 bases from V and 0 bases from J; bases unmatched to any gene: 10. The CDR3 is 17 residues long. Germline CDR1 is LNHDA and CDR2 is SQIVND (reference sequence). The CDR3 DNA is TGTGCCAGTAGTGGGGGACAGCCCCCCAATAGCAATCAGCCCCAGCATTTT. This translates into CASSGGQPPNSNQPQHF.

The chain couples TRBV5-1 to TRBJ2-7, with 8 bases that match TRBD1. The CDR3 loop spans 14 amino acids. Per germline, CDR1 SGHRS and CDR2 YFSETQ. V trimming: 3 bases; J trimming: 4 bases; junction bases outside the gene matches: 6. The CDR3: CASSSSGGDYEQYF. The CDR3 DNA is TGCGCCAGCAGCTCGTCAGGGGGCGATTACGAGCAGTACTTC.

The chain couples TRBV27 to TRBJ1-1; TRBD1 matches 10 bases. This CDR3 comprises 14 residues. Trimming removed 3 bases from V and 7 bases from J; junction bases left unmatched: 5. CDR1 MNHEY and CDR2 SMNVEV come from the germline V gene (reference sequence). DNA for the CDR3: TGTGCCAGCAGTTTCCGGACAGGGGGTCGTGAAGCTTTCTTT. Amino acids: CASSFRTGGREAFF.

This sequence joins TRBV27 and TRBJ1-4, with D maybe TRBD1 (5 bases). The CDR3 totals 17 residues. Germline CDR1 is MNHEY and CDR2 is SMNVEV (reference sequence). Trimming stripped 8 bases from V and 0 bases from J, with 19 bases between. The CDR3 loop reads CASRRGAGWATNEKLFF. The DNA for the CDR3 is TGTGCCAGCCGACGCGGGGCAGGGTGGGCAACTAATGAAAAACTGTTTTTT.

This clone occurred a few times. The chain couples TRBV10-2 to TRBJ2-3; 7 nucleotides agree with TRBD2. With V trimmed by 6 bases and J by 1 base, 7 bases remained unmatched. The germline CDR1 and CDR2 sequences are WSHSY and SAAADI. The CDR3 has 15 residues. In DNA form, the CDR3 reads TGCGCCAGCAGAGCACTCCGGGGGGGCACAGATACGCAGTATTTT. This codes for CASRALRGGTDTQYF.

The rearrangement joins TRBV28 to TRBJ2-7; 11 bases agree with TRBD2. Trimming removed 5 bases from V and 7 bases from J; junction bases left unmatched: 7. This CDR3 comprises 14 residues. CDR1 MDHEN and CDR2 SYDVKM come from the germline V gene. The CDR3 is CASSPSSGRTEQYF. The CDR3 DNA is TGTGCCAGCAGTCCCTCTAGCGGGAGGACGGAGCAGTACTTC.

The chain combines TRBV5-1 with TRBJ2-5; the D gene is possibly TRBD1 (6 bases). The CDR3 totals 14 residues. With 4 bases removed from V and 4 bases from J, the gap between germline ends came to 14 bases. Per the germline V gene, CDR1 is SGHRS and CDR2 is YFSETQ. The CDR3 loop is CASSIQGRGETQYF. The CDR3 nucleotides read TGCGCCAGCAGCATACAGGGAAGGGGAGAGACCCAGTACTTC.

This clone was seen only a few times. The V and J genes are TRBV27 and TRBJ2-1, with D perhaps matching TRBD1 (6 bases). CDR3 size: 15 residues. V was trimmed by 7 bases and J by 0 bases, leaving 13 bases between them. Germline CDR1 is MNHEY and CDR2 is SMNVEV (reference sequence). The CDR3 DNA sequence: TGTGCCAGCAAGGACAGTTTGAGCTCCTACAATGAGCAGTTCTTC. Protein product: CASKDSLSSYNEQFF.

This chain links TRBV7-9 with TRBJ2-3, with D maybe TRBD2 (6 bases). This CDR3 comprises 15 residues. Germline V CDR1 and CDR2: SEHNR, FQNEAQ (reference sequence). V lost 3 bases and J lost 8, with 18 bases in between. The CDR3 sequence is CASSFPWGMEGTQYF. Written as DNA, the CDR3 is TGTGCCAGCAGCTTCCCCTGGGGGATGGAGGGTACGCAGTATTTT.

The CDR3, as DNA: TGTGCCAGCTCACCAACTAGTCTGAACACCGGGGAGCTGTTTTTT. Its translation is CASSPTSLNTGELFF. The chain joins TRBV18 to TRBJ2-2; tentative D call: TRBD2 (5 bases). Between the trimmed V and J ends, which lost 2 bases and 1 base, there was a span of 8 bases. CDR1 and CDR2 from the germline V gene are KGHSH and LQKENI. This CDR3 comprises 15 residues.